Shown below are 4 T cell receptor beta chains from a single sample sequenced in a study of cytotoxic CD8 clonotypes in ibrutinib-treated CLL. Libraries were prepared by immunoSEQ multiplex PCR; TCRdb keeps only in-frame clonotypes and omits some of them. This sample has 150,000 to 250,000 clones, with around 72% found just once. The material sequenced was PBMCs, taken after 24 months of ibrutinib treatment. These receptors were taken from a human donor with chronic lymphocytic leukemia.

The V and J genes are TRBV19 and TRBJ2-2; D is unresolved. V dropped 5 bases and J dropped 7 bases, with 14 bases sitting between them. The CDR3 sequence is 14 residues long. Germline values: CDR1 LNHDA, CDR2 SQIVND (reference sequence). The CDR3, as DNA: TGTGCCAGTAGTGCCGCGGTAGGGCACGGGGAGCTGTTTTTT. As protein: CASSAAVGHGELFF. The full variable domain, with the rest looked up from reference TRBV19 and TRBJ2-2, is DGGITQSPKYLFRKEGQNVTLSCEQNLNHDAMYWYRQDPGQGLRLIYYSQIVNDFQKGDIAEGYSVSREKKESFPLTVTSAQKNPTAFYLCASSAAVGHGELFFGEGSRLTVL.

CDR3 amino acids: CASSELGINQPQHF. CDR3 in DNA: TGTGCCAGCAGTGAATTAGGGATCAATCAGCCCCAGCATTTT. The chain uses TRBV6-1 and TRBJ1-5; no firm D call. CDR3 size: 14 residues. CDR1 and CDR2 (germline): MNHNS, SASEGT. V gave up 2 bases and J gave up 3 bases, with 8 bases separating them.

The chain employs TRBV9 and TRBJ2-3; TRBD1 is a possible D gene (5 bases). The V gene lost 0 bases and the J gene lost 6 bases, with 14 bases spanning the gap. Germline lookup yields CDR1 SGDLS and CDR2 YYNGEE. This CDR3 comprises 15 residues. CDR3 in DNA: TGTGCCAGCAGCGTAGTGGGGCAACCCAAGGATACGCAGTATTTT. Amino acids: CASSVVGQPKDTQYF.

J is TRBJ2-1 and V is TRBV30, with TRBD2 matching 7 bases. The CDR3 spans 13 residues. CDR1 GTSNPN and CDR2 SVGIG come from the germline V gene (reference sequence). V dropped 8 bases and J dropped 6; count of bases not matched to a gene: 10. CDR3: CAGGREGRNEQFF. DNA for the CDR3: TGTGCCGGGGGGAGGGAGGGCCGCAATGAGCAGTTCTTC.